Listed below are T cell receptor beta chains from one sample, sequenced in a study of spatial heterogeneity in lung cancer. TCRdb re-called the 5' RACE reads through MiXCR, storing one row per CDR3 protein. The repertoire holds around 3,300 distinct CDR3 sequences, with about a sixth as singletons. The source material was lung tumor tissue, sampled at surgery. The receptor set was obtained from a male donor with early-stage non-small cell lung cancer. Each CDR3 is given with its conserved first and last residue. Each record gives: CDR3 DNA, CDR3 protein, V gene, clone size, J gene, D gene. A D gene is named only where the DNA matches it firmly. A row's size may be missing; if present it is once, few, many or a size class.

DNA: TGTGCCAGCAGCTTCAGGGGGCTGAGCACTGAAGCTTTCTTT; CDR3: CASSFRGLSTEAFF; V: TRBV7-2; size: .; J: TRBJ1-1; D: TRBD1
DNA: TGCAGTGCTAGAGGCCAGAAAACCTACGAGCAGTACTTC; CDR3: CSARGQKTYEQYF; V: TRBV20-1; size: .; J: TRBJ2-7; D: .
DNA: TGCAGTGCAAAGGACCAATACAATGAGCAGTTCTTC; CDR3: CSAKDQYNEQFF; V: TRBV20-1; size: .; J: TRBJ2-1; D: .
DNA: TGTGCCAGCAGCCCGGGACTAGCGGGAGCCTACGAGCAGTACTTC; CDR3: CASSPGLAGAYEQYF; V: TRBV12-3/TRBV12-4; size: medium-sized; J: TRBJ2-7; D: TRBD2
DNA: TGTGCCAGCAGCCTGATGTCAGCCGTTAGGGTCACAGATACGCAGTATTTT; CDR3: CASSLMSAVRVTDTQYF; V: TRBV5-4; size: medium-sized; J: TRBJ2-3; D: .
DNA: TGTGCCAGCAGCTTAGGCCCCTCCTACGAGCAGTACTTC; CDR3: CASSLGPSYEQYF; V: TRBV7-6; size: few; J: TRBJ2-7; D: .
DNA: TGTGCCAGTAGTATGGGGAGAGGGCACAACACCGGGGAGCTGTTTTTT; CDR3: CASSMGRGHNTGELFF; V: TRBV19; size: few; J: TRBJ2-2; D: .
DNA: TGTGCCAGCAGTGGCGACAGCTCTGGAAACACCATATATTTT; CDR3: CASSGDSSGNTIYF; V: TRBV2; size: .; J: TRBJ1-3; D: .
DNA: TGTGCCAGCAGCATCCGAGGGACAGGGATTGGCAATCAGCCCCAGCATTTT; CDR3: CASSIRGTGIGNQPQHF; V: TRBV5-4; size: .; J: TRBJ1-5; D: TRBD1
DNA: TGCAGTGCTGGGGCAGTCCCGGGCACAGATACGCAGTATTTT; CDR3: CSAGAVPGTDTQYF; V: TRBV20-1; size: medium-sized; J: TRBJ2-3; D: .
DNA: TGTGCCAGCAGGGTCAGCGGGCCGGTTTACAATGAGCAGTTCTTC; CDR3: CASRVSGPVYNEQFF; V: TRBV12-3/TRBV12-4; size: .; J: TRBJ2-1; D: .
DNA: TGTGCCAGCAGCTGGACAGTCAGCACAGATACGCAGTATTTT; CDR3: CASSWTVSTDTQYF; V: TRBV7-9; size: .; J: TRBJ2-3; D: .
DNA: TGCGCCAGCAGTCACCTTGGAGGCGCGTGGCAGTACTTC; CDR3: CASSHLGGAWQYF; V: TRBV23-1; size: few; J: TRBJ2-7; D: .
DNA: TGTGCCAGCTCAAGGGACAGGGCCCTTACGAACTCTGTAAACACCATATATTTT; CDR3: CASSRDRALTNSVNTIYF; V: TRBV18; size: few; J: TRBJ1-3; D: TRBD1
DNA: TGTGCCAGCAGCTTAGATCTTCCCTACTTTGGAAACACCATATATTTT; CDR3: CASSLDLPYFGNTIYF; V: TRBV11-2; size: .; J: TRBJ1-3; D: .
DNA: TGTGCCAGCAGCTTACAAGTGACAGTCAATGAAGCTTTCTTT; CDR3: CASSLQVTVNEAFF; V: TRBV7-2; size: medium-sized; J: TRBJ1-1; D: .
DNA: TGCGCCAGCAGCCAAGATAGGGGGAGCTCCTATAATTCACCCCTCCACTTT; CDR3: CASSQDRGSSYNSPLHF; V: TRBV4-1; size: once; J: TRBJ1-6; D: .
DNA: TGTGCCACCAGTCATATGGCGGGCACTAATGAGCAGTTCTTC; CDR3: CATSHMAGTNEQFF; V: TRBV24-1; size: .; J: TRBJ2-1; D: .